A single sample is the source of the 9 T cell receptor beta chains below, sequenced in a study of CD8+CD57+ T cells in acquired aplastic anemia (dated by TCRdb to the late 2010s). The sequencer was an Illumina HiSeq 2000. Genomic DNA served as template for TCR beta VDJ combination and CDR3 sequence profiling. TCRdb reran the public reads through fastp at Q25 and MiXCR, keeping productive beta chains. Every entry covers one CDR3 protein and lists the most common genes and DNA from its rows. Here the sample has 150,000 to 200,000 distinct CDR3 sequences; roughly 48% occur a single time. The top ten hold around 1% of the sample. The patients picked for sequencing were ones in whom flow cytometry had shown an expansion of CD8+CD57+ cells. What was sequenced was sorted CD4+, CD8+, or CD8+CD57+ T cells (not recorded which) from PBMCs. These receptors all stem from a human donor with aplastic anemia.

This clonotype was seen a handful of times. V and J are TRBV2 and TRBJ1-1; D remains unclear. The CDR3 runs 14 residues. Germline assignment: CDR1 SNHLY and CDR2 FYNNEI. V shed 4 bases and J shed 0 bases, with 9 bases lying between them. CDR3 bases: TGTGCCAGCAGTGTGGGCGCCTTGAACACTGAAGCTTTCTTT. This codes for CASSVGALNTEAFF.

The J gene is TRBJ1-2, the V gene TRBV20-1; D unclear. Germline V CDR1 and CDR2: DFQATT, SNEGSKA (reference sequence). The CDR3 spans 16 residues. V lost 3 bases to trimming and J lost 0 bases, with 17 bases between them. CDR3 protein: CSASLQTYRPNYGYTF. CDR3 sequence (DNA): TGCAGTGCTAGCCTTCAGACGTACCGGCCTAACTATGGCTACACCTTC.

Worth noting for this clonotype: The conserved phenylalanine or tryptophan normally closing the CDR3 is absent here, so this likely arose from a read error. The CDR3 bases are TGCAGTGCTAGAGATCTCGGACTAGCGGGAGCTCAAGAGACCCAGTACCTC. This translates into CSARDLGLAGAQETQYL. This chain connects TRBV20-1 to TRBJ2-5, with 13 bases that match TRBD2. This CDR3 spans 17 amino acids. Germline V gene lookup returns CDR1 DFQATT and CDR2 SNEGSKA (reference sequence). Trimming removed 0 bases from V and 2 bases from J; junction bases left unmatched: 6.

The chain carries TRBV11-1 and TRBJ2-3, with D possibly being TRBD2 (6 bases). Per germline, CDR1 SGHAT and CDR2 FQDESV (reference sequence). The CDR3 extends over 15 amino acids. The V gene lost 1 base and the J gene lost 5 bases, with 13 bases spanning the gap. CDR3 in amino acids: CASSLEWGEVDTQYF. Here the CDR3 DNA reads TGTGCCAGCAGCTTAGAGTGGGGGGAAGTAGATACGCAGTATTTT.

With respect to this clonotype: A much more abundant neighbour one base away suggests this may be a read error. This CDR3 is missing its conserved last phenylalanine or tryptophan, likely due to a read error. The rearrangement links TRBV19 to TRBJ1-1; TRBD1 agrees at 8 bases. Per the germline V gene, CDR1 is LNHDA and CDR2 is SQIVND (reference sequence). Trimming took 0 bases from V and 1 from J; bases not matched to a gene: 7. The CDR3 is 17 amino acids. The CDR3 DNA sequence: TGTGCCAGTAGTATAGATCCCGGACAGGGCCCGAACACTGAAGCTTTCTCT. Amino acids: CASSIDPGQGPNTEAFS.

The V gene is TRBV20-1, the J gene TRBJ1-2; no firm D call. The CDR3 consists of 13 residues. V lost 1 base and J lost 8, with 14 bases in between. Germline lookup yields CDR1 DFQATT and CDR2 SNEGSKA (reference sequence). This CDR3 reads CSARVRVSGGYTF. The CDR3 DNA follows: TGCAGTGCTAGAGTACGGGTCTCGGGCGGCTACACCTTC.

The V and J genes are TRBV12-3 or TRBV12-4 and TRBJ2-2; D is uncertain. The V end was cut by 1 base, the J end by 3 bases, with 15 bases between. This CDR3 comprises 17 residues. CDR3 protein: CASSLDGGYGYTGELFF. CDR3 DNA sequence: TGTGCCAGCAGTTTAGACGGCGGCTATGGCTACACCGGGGAGCTGTTTTTT.

This chain uses TRBV2 with TRBJ1-2; D gene unclear. The germline gives CDR1 SNHLY, CDR2 FYNNEI. The CDR3 sequence is 17 residues long. V lost 7 bases and J 3 bases, leaving 24 bases between the germline ends. The CDR3 is CASIVPPDWGSYYGYTF. The CDR3 nucleotides are TGTGCCAGCATCGTACCCCCCGACTGGGGAAGTTACTATGGCTACACCTTC.

The table lists this clonotype with a few counts. A much more abundant neighbour one base away suggests this may be a read error. The chain recombines TRBV5-4 with TRBJ1-2; D is perhaps TRBD1 (5 bases). The CDR3 totals 15 residues. Trimming removed 4 bases from V and 2 bases from J, with 15 bases in between. Germline V gives CDR1 SGHNT, CDR2 YYREEE (reference sequence). The CDR3 here is CASSHIQTENYGYTF. The CDR3 DNA sequence: TGTGCCAGCAGCCACATTCAGACAGAGAACTATGGCTACACCTTC.